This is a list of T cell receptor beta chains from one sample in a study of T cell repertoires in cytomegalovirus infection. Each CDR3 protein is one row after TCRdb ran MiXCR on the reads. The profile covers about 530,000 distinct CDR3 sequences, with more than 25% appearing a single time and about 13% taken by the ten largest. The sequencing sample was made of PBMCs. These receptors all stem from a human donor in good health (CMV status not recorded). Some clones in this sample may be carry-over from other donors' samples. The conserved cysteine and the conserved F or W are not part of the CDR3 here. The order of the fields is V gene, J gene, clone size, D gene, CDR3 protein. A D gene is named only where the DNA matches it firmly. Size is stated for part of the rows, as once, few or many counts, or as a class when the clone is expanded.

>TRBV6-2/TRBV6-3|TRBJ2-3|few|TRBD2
ASTLSGTSDTQY
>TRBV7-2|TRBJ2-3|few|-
ASSLGLVVAGADTQY
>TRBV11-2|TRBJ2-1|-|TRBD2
ASSHQREGIYNEQF
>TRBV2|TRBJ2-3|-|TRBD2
ASSEGASGARGTQY
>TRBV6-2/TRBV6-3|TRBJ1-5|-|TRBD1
ASSYSKGTGDNQPQH
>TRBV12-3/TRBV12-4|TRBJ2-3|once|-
ASSFNPASTDTQY
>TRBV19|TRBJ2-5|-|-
ASSVRYQETQY
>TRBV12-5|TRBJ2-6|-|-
ASDAGLKSGANVLT
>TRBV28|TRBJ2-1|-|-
ASSSPAGSRNEQF
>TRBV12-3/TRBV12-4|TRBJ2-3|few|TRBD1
ASSLALSGQGAGDTQY
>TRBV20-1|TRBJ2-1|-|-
SASKGFYNEQF
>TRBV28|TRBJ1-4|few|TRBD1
ASRPTGAQEKLF
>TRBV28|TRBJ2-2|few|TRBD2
ASSANLGTSGSRNTGELF